The rows below give T cell receptor beta chains drawn from one sample of a study of blood T cells in healthy people across ages. TCRdb reprocessed the 5' RACE reads via MiXCR and lists one record per CDR3 protein. The table lists over 1,200,000 distinct CDR3 sequences, around 59% of them singletons, with over 5% in the top ten. The material sequenced was blood. These receptor sequences come from a man aged 18-30 years in good health. Both conserved end residues are part of each CDR3.

v_gene | CDR3aa
TRBV21-1 | CASSKPSGDSGANVLTF
TRBV7-2 | CASSRLTSGTDTQYF
TRBV20-1 | CSAEWGPGELFF
TRBV20-1 | CSARSQGIVGYTF
TRBV27 | CASRFRDRLYEQYF
TRBV4-2 | CASSRGLAGGPGTDTQYF
TRBV14 | CASSQRTGDREQFF
TRBV20-1 | CSARGGASYNEQFF
TRBV7-2 | CASSLALPGQGILYEQYF
TRBV10-3 | CASGGDRDFPDYGYTF
TRBV4-3 | CASSQDWGSGGNEKLFF
TRBV20-1 | CSASSVVEETQYF
TRBV9 | CASSVDPSGMETQYF
TRBV6-2/TRBV6-3 | CAGSYSRPYEQYF